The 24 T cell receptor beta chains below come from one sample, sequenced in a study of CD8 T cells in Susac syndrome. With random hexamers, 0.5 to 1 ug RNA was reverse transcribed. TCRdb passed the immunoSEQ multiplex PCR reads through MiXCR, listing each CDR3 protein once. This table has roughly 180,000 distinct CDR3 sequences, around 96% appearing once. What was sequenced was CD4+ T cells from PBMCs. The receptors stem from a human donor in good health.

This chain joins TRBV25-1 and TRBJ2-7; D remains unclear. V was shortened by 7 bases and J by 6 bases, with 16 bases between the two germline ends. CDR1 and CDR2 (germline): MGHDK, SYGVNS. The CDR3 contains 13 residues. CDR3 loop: CASTTRWDSEQYF. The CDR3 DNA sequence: TGTGCCAGCACCACGAGGTGGGATAGCGAGCAGTACTTC.

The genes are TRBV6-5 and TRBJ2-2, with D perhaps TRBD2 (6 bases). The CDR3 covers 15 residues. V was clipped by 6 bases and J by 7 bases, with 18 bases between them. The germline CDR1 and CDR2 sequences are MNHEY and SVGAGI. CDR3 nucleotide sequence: TGTGCCAGCAGCCCCGGGACCTCGGGGGTCGGGGAGCTGTTTTTT. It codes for CASSPGTSGVGELFF.

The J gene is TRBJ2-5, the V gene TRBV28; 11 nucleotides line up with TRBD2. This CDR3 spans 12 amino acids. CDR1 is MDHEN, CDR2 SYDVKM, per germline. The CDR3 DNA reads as TGTGCTAGCCGGACTAGCGGGGAGACCCAGTACTTC. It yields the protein CASRTSGETQYF.

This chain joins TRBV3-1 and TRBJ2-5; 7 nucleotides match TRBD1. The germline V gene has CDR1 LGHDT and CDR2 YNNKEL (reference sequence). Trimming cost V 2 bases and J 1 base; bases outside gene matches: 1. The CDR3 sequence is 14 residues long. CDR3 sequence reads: CASSQRQGQETQYF. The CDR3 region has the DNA TGTGCCAGCAGCCAAAGACAGGGCCAAGAGACCCAGTACTTC.

CDR3 region: CASGERTAETQYF. CDR3 DNA sequence: TGCGCCAGCGGTGAAAGAACGGCCGAGACCCAGTACTTC. The rearrangement joins TRBV5-1 to TRBJ2-5; D gene ambiguous. There are 13 residues in the CDR3. Germline CDR1 is SGHRS and CDR2 is YFSETQ. V lost 7 bases and J 5 bases, leaving 15 bases between the germline ends.

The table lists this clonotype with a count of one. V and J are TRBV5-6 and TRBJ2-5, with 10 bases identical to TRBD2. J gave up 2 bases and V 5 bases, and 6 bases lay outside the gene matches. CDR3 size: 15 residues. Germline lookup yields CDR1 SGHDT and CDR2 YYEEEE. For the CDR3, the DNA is TGTGCCAGCAGACCACTAGCGGGAAGACAAGAGACCCAGTACTTC. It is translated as CASRPLAGRQETQYF.

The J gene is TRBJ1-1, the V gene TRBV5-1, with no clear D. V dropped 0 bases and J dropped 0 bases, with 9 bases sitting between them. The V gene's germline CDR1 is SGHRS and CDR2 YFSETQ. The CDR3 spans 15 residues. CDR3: CASSLGNNLNTEAFF. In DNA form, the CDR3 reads TGCGCCAGCAGCTTGGGTAACAATCTGAACACTGAAGCTTTCTTT.

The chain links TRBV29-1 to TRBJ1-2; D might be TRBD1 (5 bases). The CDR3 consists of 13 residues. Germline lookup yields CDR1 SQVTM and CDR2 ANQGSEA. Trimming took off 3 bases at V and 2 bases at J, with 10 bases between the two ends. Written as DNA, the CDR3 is TGCAGCGTTGAGCCGGGGACCAACTATGGCTACACCTTC. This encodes CSVEPGTNYGYTF.

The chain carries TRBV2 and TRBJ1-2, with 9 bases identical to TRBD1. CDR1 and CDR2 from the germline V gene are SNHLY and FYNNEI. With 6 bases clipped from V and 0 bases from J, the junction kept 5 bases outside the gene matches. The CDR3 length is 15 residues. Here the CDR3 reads CASSWGTGSNYGYTF. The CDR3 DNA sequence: TGTGCCAGCAGCTGGGGGACAGGGTCTAACTATGGCTACACCTTC.

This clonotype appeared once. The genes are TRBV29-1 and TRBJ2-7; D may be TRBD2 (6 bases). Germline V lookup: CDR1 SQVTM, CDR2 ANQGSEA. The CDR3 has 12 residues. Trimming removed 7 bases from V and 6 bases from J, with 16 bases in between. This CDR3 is CSGGAGFGEQYF. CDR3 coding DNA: TGCAGCGGCGGGGCAGGGTTTGGCGAGCAGTACTTC.

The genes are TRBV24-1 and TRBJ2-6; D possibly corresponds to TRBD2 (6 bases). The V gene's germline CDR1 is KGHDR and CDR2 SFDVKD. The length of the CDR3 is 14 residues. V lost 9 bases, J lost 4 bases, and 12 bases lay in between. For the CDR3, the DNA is TGTGCCACCCGGCCGGCGGGAGGGGCCAACGTCCTGACTTTC. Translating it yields CATRPAGGANVLTF.

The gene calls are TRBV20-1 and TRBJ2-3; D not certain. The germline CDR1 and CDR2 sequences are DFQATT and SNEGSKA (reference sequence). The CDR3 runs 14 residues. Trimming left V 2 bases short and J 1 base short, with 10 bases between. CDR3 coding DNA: TGCAGTGCTAGACCCGCTCGGCGCACAGATACGCAGTATTTT. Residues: CSARPARRTDTQYF.

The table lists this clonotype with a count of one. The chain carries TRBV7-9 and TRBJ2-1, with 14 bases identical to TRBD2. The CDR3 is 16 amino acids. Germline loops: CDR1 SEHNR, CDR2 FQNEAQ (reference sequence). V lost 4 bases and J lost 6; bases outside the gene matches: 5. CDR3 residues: CASSSLGLAGANEQFF. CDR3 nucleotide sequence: TGTGCCAGCAGCTCGTTGGGACTAGCGGGAGCCAATGAGCAGTTCTTC.

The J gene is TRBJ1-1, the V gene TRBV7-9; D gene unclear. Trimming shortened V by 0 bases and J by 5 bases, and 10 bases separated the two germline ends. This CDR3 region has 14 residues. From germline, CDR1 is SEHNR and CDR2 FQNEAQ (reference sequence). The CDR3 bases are TGTGCCAGCAGCTTAGCGCTGGAGGTAACTGAAGCTTTCTTT. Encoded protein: CASSLALEVTEAFF.

CDR3 sequence: CASSGFTSGREPLAKNIQYF. CDR3 sequence (DNA): TGTGCCAGCAGTGGATTTACTAGCGGGAGGGAACCCCTAGCCAAAAACATTCAGTACTTC. The chain is built from TRBV2 and TRBJ2-4; 13 bases are a match to TRBD2. CDR3 length: 20 residues. V shed 4 bases, J shed 0 bases, and the junction held 12 bases outside the gene matches. The germline gives CDR1 SNHLY, CDR2 FYNNEI. The complete variable domain, with remaining parts taken from reference TRBV2 and TRBJ2-4, reads EPEVTQTPSHQVTQMGQEVILRCVPISNHLYFYWYRQILGQKVEFLVSFYNNEISEKSEIFDDQFSVERPDGSNFTLKIRSTKLEDSAMYFCASSGFTSGREPLAKNIQYFGAGTRLSVL.

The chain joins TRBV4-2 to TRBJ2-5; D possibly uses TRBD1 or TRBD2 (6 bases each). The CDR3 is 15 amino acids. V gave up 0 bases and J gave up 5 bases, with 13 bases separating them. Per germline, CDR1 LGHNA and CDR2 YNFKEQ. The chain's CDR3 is CASSQDRGAWETQYF. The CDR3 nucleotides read TGTGCCAGCAGCCAAGATAGGGGGGCCTGGGAGACCCAGTACTTC.

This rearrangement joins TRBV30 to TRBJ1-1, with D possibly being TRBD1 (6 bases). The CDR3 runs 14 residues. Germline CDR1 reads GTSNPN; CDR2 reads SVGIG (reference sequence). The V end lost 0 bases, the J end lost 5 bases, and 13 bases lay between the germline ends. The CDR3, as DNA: TGTGCCTGGAGTGTATGGGGGGCGGAAACTGAAGCTTTCTTT. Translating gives CAWSVWGAETEAFF.

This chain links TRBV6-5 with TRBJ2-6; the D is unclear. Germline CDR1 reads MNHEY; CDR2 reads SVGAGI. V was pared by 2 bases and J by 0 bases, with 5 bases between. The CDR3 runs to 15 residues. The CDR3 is CASSYLSSGANVLTF. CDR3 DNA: TGTGCCAGCAGTTACCTAAGCTCTGGGGCCAACGTCCTGACTTTC.

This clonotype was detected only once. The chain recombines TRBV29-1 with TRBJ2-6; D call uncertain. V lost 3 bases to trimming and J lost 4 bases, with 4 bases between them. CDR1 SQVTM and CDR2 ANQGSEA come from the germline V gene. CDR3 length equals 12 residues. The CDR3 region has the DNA TGCAGCGTTGAGTGGGGGGCCAACGTCCTGACTTTC. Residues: CSVEWGANVLTF.

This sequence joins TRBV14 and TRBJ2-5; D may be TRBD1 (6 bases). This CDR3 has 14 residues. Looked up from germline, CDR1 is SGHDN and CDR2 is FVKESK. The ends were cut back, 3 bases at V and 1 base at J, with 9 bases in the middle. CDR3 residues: CASSHDRTQETQYF. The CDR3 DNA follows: TGTGCCAGCAGCCATGACAGGACCCAAGAGACCCAGTACTTC.

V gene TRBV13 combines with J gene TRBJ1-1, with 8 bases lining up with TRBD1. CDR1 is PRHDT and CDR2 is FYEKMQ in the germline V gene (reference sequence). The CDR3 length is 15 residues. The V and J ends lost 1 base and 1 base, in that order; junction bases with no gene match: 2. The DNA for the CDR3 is TGTGCCAGCAGCTTAGAGACAGGGGCGAACACTGAAGCTTTCTTT. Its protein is CASSLETGANTEAFF.

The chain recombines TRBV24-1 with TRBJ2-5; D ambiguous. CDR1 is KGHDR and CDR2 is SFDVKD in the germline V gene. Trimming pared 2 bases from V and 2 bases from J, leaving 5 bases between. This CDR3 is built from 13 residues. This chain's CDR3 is CATSDSIQETQYF. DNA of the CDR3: TGTGCCACCAGTGATTCGATACAAGAGACCCAGTACTTC.

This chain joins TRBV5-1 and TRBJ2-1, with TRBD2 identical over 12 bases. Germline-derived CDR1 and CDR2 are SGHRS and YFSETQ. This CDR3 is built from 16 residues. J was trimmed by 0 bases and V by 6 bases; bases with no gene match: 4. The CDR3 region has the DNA TGCGCCAGCACCGCGACTAGCGGGAGCTCCTACAATGAGCAGTTCTTC. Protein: CASTATSGSSYNEQFF.

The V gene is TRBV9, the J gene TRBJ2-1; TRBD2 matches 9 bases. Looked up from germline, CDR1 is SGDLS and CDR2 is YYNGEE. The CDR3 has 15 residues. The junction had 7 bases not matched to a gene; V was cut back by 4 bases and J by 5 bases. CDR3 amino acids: CASSLVAGVHNEQFF. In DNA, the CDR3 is TGTGCCAGCAGCCTAGTAGCGGGAGTCCACAATGAGCAGTTCTTC.